A selection of T cell receptor beta chains follows, all from one sample in a study of blood T cell repertoires in COVID-19. Only in-frame clones appear in the TCRdb table, and some are missing; sequencing was by immunoSEQ multiplex PCR. The sample has more than 130,000 clones, 70% to 85% seen once; the top ten hold about 5.8%. The material sequenced was peripheral blood. Receptor source: a human donor in a cohort sampled during active COVID-19. Each CDR3 is given with its conserved first and last residue. A D gene is named only where the DNA matches it firmly. Some rows have no size entry. The others give once, few or many, or a class for an expanded clone.

D	V	size	J	DNA	CDR3
TRBD2	TRBV7-2	-	TRBJ2-7	TGTGCCAGCAGCTTAGCCCGGGGGGAATACGAGCAGTACTTC	CASSLARGEYEQYF
-	TRBV7-2	-	TRBJ1-2	TGTGCCAGCAGCTCCTTGGGCGCTAACTATGGCTACACCTTC	CASSSLGANYGYTF
-	TRBV11-1	-	TRBJ2-1	TGTGCCAGCAGCGGGGAAGGGGCTAGCGCGGGCCATGAGCAGTTCTTC	CASSGEGASAGHEQFF
-	TRBV5-1	-	TRBJ2-2	TGCGCCAGCAGCTTGGGAGGGCAAAACACCGGGGAGCTGTTTTTT	CASSLGGQNTGELFF
TRBD2	TRBV11-3	-	TRBJ2-1	TGTGCCAGCAGCTCTAGCGGGGCCTCCTACAATGAGCAGTTCTTC	CASSSSGASYNEQFF
TRBD2	TRBV7-2	-	TRBJ2-7	TGTGCCAGCAGCCCCATCGGACTAGCGGGGCCCCACGAGCAGTACTTC	CASSPIGLAGPHEQYF
TRBD1	TRBV2	-	TRBJ1-2	TGTGCCAGCAGTCGCAGGGGGGAAGGCTATGGCTACACCTTC	CASSRRGEGYGYTF
TRBD2	TRBV20-1	-	TRBJ2-1	TGCAGTGCTAGTTCAGGACTAGCGGGGGGATACAATGAGCAGTTCTTC	CSASSGLAGGYNEQFF
-	TRBV6-2/TRBV6-3	-	TRBJ1-5	TGTGCCAGCAGTTTAGACCTAGGGGGTCAGCCCCAGCATTTT	CASSLDLGGQPQHF
TRBD1	TRBV15	-	TRBJ1-6	TGTGCCACCAGCAGAGTCTGGGACAGGCCAAATTCACCCCTCCACTTT	CATSRVWDRPNSPLHF
-	TRBV12-3/TRBV12-4	once	TRBJ2-1	TGTGCCAGCAGTTTAGCCAAGAGTGAGCAGTTCTTC	CASSLAKSEQFF
TRBD1	TRBV11-3	-	TRBJ2-3	TGTGCCAGCAGCTTCCGAGGGGGCCGCACAGATACGCAGTATTTT	CASSFRGGRTDTQYF
TRBD1	TRBV29-1	-	TRBJ2-3	TGCAGCGTTGATCGGACAGGGGAGATCACAGATACGCAGTATTTT	CSVDRTGEITDTQYF
-	TRBV6-5	-	TRBJ1-1	TGTGCCAGCAGTCCGGTTAGAGCCACTGAAGCTTTCTTT	CASSPVRATEAFF
TRBD2	TRBV10-3	-	TRBJ2-3	TGTGCCACCCTGCGGGGCGGGGGAGACACAGATACGCAGTATTTT	CATLRGGGDTDTQYF
TRBD1	TRBV7-3	-	TRBJ1-1	TGTGCCAGCAGCCCCCGCGGGACAGTCAACACTGAAGCTTTCTTT	CASSPRGTVNTEAFF
-	TRBV18	-	TRBJ2-5	TGTGCCAGCGCCAGGGCACAAGAGACCCAGTACTTC	CASARAQETQYF
TRBD1	TRBV5-6	-	TRBJ1-4	TGTGCCAGCAGCTTGCGACCGGGACAGCCTAATGAAAAACTGTTTTTT	CASSLRPGQPNEKLFF
-	TRBV18	-	TRBJ1-1	TGTGCCAGCTCACCAACCCGACAGGTGATGAACACTGAAGCTTTCTTT	CASSPTRQVMNTEAFF
TRBD2	TRBV3-1/TRBV3-2	-	TRBJ2-7	TGTGCCAGCAGTCCTGGACTAGCGGGGGTGAGCTCCTACGAGCAGTACTTC	CASSPGLAGVSSYEQYF
-	TRBV7-2	-	TRBJ1-6	TGTGCCAGCAGCGAAGGGCCGGGAAATTCACCCCTCCACTTT	CASSEGPGNSPLHF
-	TRBV25-1	few	TRBJ1-6	TGTGCCAGCAGTGAATATGTGGCTGATAATTCACCCCTCCACTTT	CASSEYVADNSPLHF
TRBD1	TRBV28	few	TRBJ1-6	TGTGCCAGCAGTCCGGGGGACAGGGAGGTAACACCCCTCCACTTT	CASSPGDREVTPLHF
-	TRBV7-7	-	TRBJ1-1	TGTGCTAGCAGCTTGGACGAGGGTTCCGAAGCTTTCTTT	CASSLDEGSEAFF
-	TRBV7-8	once	TRBJ2-3	TGTGCCAGCAGCTTAGCAGGGGGGGCGACAGATACGCAGTATTTT	CASSLAGGATDTQYF
TRBD1	TRBV29-1	-	TRBJ2-1	TGCAGCGGCGACAGGGGTGGTGAGCAGTTCTTC	CSGDRGGEQFF
-	TRBV9	-	TRBJ2-3	TGTGCCAGTGCTCTAGGTTCAAGCACAGATACGCAGTATTTT	CASALGSSTDTQYF
-	TRBV6-2/TRBV6-3	-	TRBJ1-5	TGTGCCAGCAGTTCGGGATTGATCGATCAGCCCCAGCATTTT	CASSSGLIDQPQHF
-	TRBV7-2	-	TRBJ2-1	TGTGCCAGCAGCCAAGAGGGGGGGATATCGGGTGAGCAGTTCTTC	CASSQEGGISGEQFF
-	TRBV5-1	-	TRBJ2-1	TGCGCCAGCAGCTTCGACTTGAGCTCCTACAATGAGCAGTTCTTC	CASSFDLSSYNEQFF
TRBD1	TRBV7-2	-	TRBJ2-5	TGTGCCAGCAGCCGGGACAGGGGTTGGGAGACCCAGTACTTC	CASSRDRGWETQYF
TRBD2	TRBV11-3	-	TRBJ2-2	TGTGCCAGCAGCTTAGATCGCGGGGGGACCGCATTGAACACCGGGGAGCTGTTTTTT	CASSLDRGGTALNTGELFF
TRBD2	TRBV27	-	TRBJ2-3	TGTGCCAGCAGTATGACTAGCCCGGCAGATACGCAGTATTTT	CASSMTSPADTQYF
TRBD1	TRBV27	-	TRBJ1-1	TGTGCCAGCAGTTTAGACAGGGGGAGTGCTGAAGCTTTCTTT	CASSLDRGSAEAFF
-	TRBV19	-	TRBJ1-2	TGTGCCAGTAGCTCCCTTAACTATGGCTACACCTTC	CASSSLNYGYTF
TRBD2	TRBV19	once	TRBJ2-2	TGTGCCAGCACTTCCCGAGGCGGGGGAAAGTCCGGGGAGCTGTTTTTT	CASTSRGGGKSGELFF
TRBD1	TRBV19	-	TRBJ2-4	TGTGCCAGTATGCAGGGGGCGCGGACCAAAAACATTCAGTACTTC	CASMQGARTKNIQYF
TRBD2	TRBV6-5	once	TRBJ2-7	TGTGCCAGCAGTTTCGGGACTAACACGTACGAGCAGTACTTC	CASSFGTNTYEQYF
TRBD2	TRBV5-1	once	TRBJ2-1	TGCGCCAGCAGCCAGATCCTACTAGCGGGGTCGAACCATGAGCAGTTCTTC	CASSQILLAGSNHEQFF
TRBD2	TRBV12-3/TRBV12-4	-	TRBJ2-5	TGTGCCAGCAGTAGGGGACTAGCGGGGGATCTGAACTTC	CASSRGLAGDLNF
TRBD1	TRBV29-1	-	TRBJ2-7	TGCAGCGCTGGACAGGGGGTCTACGAGCAGTACTTC	CSAGQGVYEQYF
-	TRBV6-5	-	TRBJ1-3	TGTGCCAGCAGTTACGGCAGAAACTCTGGAAACACCATATATTTT	CASSYGRNSGNTIYF
-	TRBV4-3	-	TRBJ2-5	TGCGCCAGCAGCCAAGTTCTAACCCCGCAAAAGACCCAGTACTTC	CASSQVLTPQKTQYF
-	TRBV21-1	few	TRBJ2-2	TGTGCCAGCATTGTTTTCTTTCAGGCGGGGGGCGGGACCGGGGAGCTGTTTTTT	CASIVFFQAGGGTGELFF
TRBD2	TRBV29-1	-	TRBJ2-2	TGCAGCGTTGAGACTAGCGGGGGGAACACCGGGGAGCTGTTTTTT	CSVETSGGNTGELFF
-	TRBV11-1	-	TRBJ1-1	TGTGCCAGCAGCTTCATCCGGGGGGCGAGCACTGAAGCTTTCTTT	CASSFIRGASTEAFF
TRBD1	TRBV7-3	-	TRBJ1-1	TGTGCCAGCAGCTTAAAAGGCAGGGGGCAAGATACTGAAGCTTTCTTT	CASSLKGRGQDTEAFF
-	TRBV2	once	TRBJ1-2	TGTGCCAGCAGCCTTCTGGGGGCGCCAGGCTACACCTTC	CASSLLGAPGYTF
-	TRBV7-3	-	TRBJ1-1	TGTGCCAGCAGCTTACTAGGGGGTGGAACTGAAGCTTTCTTT	CASSLLGGGTEAFF
-	TRBV6-2/TRBV6-3	-	TRBJ1-2	TGTGCCAGCAGTTTAGGGAGGTATGGCTACACCTTC	CASSLGRYGYTF
TRBD2	TRBV5-5	-	TRBJ2-2	TGTGCCAGCAGCCAGGGACTAGATAACACCGGGGAGCTGTTTTTT	CASSQGLDNTGELFF
-	TRBV7-2	-	TRBJ2-5	TGTGCCAGCAGCTTAGGGGGCTACCAAGAGACCCAGTACTTC	CASSLGGYQETQYF
-	TRBV21-1	-	TRBJ2-4	TGTGCCAGCAGCAAAATGGCAGCGCAGTACTTC	CASSKMAAQYF
-	TRBV7-8	once	TRBJ1-1	TGTGCCAGCAGCCATCCCACGGGGACTGAAGCTTTCTTT	CASSHPTGTEAFF
TRBD1	TRBV6-5	-	TRBJ2-7	TGTGCCAGCCGGACAGGGACATTATACGAGCAGTACTTC	CASRTGTLYEQYF
-	TRBV12-5	-	TRBJ2-3	TGTGCTAGTGGTTCAATAGATACGCAGTATTTT	CASGSIDTQYF
TRBD1	TRBV24-1	-	TRBJ1-5	TGTGCCACCAGTGACCAAGTAGGGCTTGGACAGGATAGCAATCAGCCCCAGCATTTT	CATSDQVGLGQDSNQPQHF
-	TRBV5-1	once	TRBJ1-1	TGCGCCAGCAGCTTGGAGTATAGGGGGAACACTGAAGCTTTCTTT	CASSLEYRGNTEAFF
TRBD2	TRBV27	-	TRBJ2-1	TGTGCCAGCAGTTCAGTGGGACTAGCGGGGGGTAATGAGCAGTTCTTC	CASSSVGLAGGNEQFF
-	TRBV21-1	-	TRBJ1-5	TGTGCCAGCAGCAAAGCGCCACTGTTCTTCCCCCAGCATTTT	CASSKAPLFFPQHF